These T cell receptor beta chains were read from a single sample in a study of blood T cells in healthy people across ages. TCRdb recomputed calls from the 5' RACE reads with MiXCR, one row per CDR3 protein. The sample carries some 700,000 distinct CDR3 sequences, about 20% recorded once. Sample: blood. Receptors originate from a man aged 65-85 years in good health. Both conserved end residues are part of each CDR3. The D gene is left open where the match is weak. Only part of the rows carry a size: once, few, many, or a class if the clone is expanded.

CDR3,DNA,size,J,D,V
CASSSHRSSGNTIYF,TGTGCCAGCAGCTCCCACCGTAGCTCTGGAAACACCATATATTTT,NA,TRBJ1-3,NA,TRBV7-8
CASSLLDNSPLHF,TGTGCCAGCAGTTTGCTAGATAATTCACCCCTCCACTTT,few,TRBJ1-6,NA,TRBV28
CASSQGQPTQNTEAFF,TGCGCCAGCAGCCAAGGACAGCCGACCCAGAACACTGAAGCTTTCTTT,few,TRBJ1-1,NA,TRBV5-1
CSARDGGQTNYGYTF,TGCAGTGCTAGAGATGGGGGACAGACCAACTATGGCTACACCTTC,once,TRBJ1-2,TRBD1,TRBV20-1
CAITGGLNEKLFF,TGTGCCATCACTGGGGGACTTAATGAAAAACTGTTTTTT,NA,TRBJ1-4,NA,TRBV10-3
CASSYQPRNQPQHF,TGTGCCAGCAGTTACCAGCCTCGCAATCAGCCCCAGCATTTT,NA,TRBJ1-5,NA,TRBV6-2/TRBV6-3
CASSSGTGNTGELFF,TGTGCCAGCAGCTCCGGGACAGGGAACACCGGGGAGCTGTTTTTT,few,TRBJ2-2,TRBD1,TRBV5-6
CASSLSLGLGSLNSPLHF,TGTGCCAGCAGTTTGTCTCTGGGTTTAGGAAGTCTTAATTCACCCCTCCACTTT,many,TRBJ1-6,NA,TRBV28
CASSLNRPSNQPQHF,TGTGCCAGCAGCTTAAACAGACCTAGCAATCAGCCCCAGCATTTT,NA,TRBJ1-5,NA,TRBV7-2
CASRSLGETQYF,TGTGCCAGCAGATCCCTCGGAGAGACCCAGTACTTC,few,TRBJ2-5,NA,TRBV28
CASSVASGQGQETQYF,TGTGCCAGCAGCGTAGCGTCGGGCCAGGGGCAAGAGACCCAGTACTTC,NA,TRBJ2-5,NA,TRBV9
CASSPATSGVDGETQYF,TGTGCCAGCTCACCAGCGACTAGCGGGGTCGATGGAGAGACCCAGTACTTC,many,TRBJ2-5,TRBD2,TRBV18
CSARDPGADTQYF,TGCAGTGCTAGAGACCCCGGAGCAGATACGCAGTATTTT,few,TRBJ2-3,NA,TRBV20-1
CASSFEQGFFSDTQYF,TGTGCCAGTAGTTTCGAACAGGGGTTTTTTTCAGATACGCAGTATTTT,few,TRBJ2-3,TRBD1,TRBV19
CASSRLAGVSSTDTQYF,TGTGCCAGCAGTAGACTAGCGGGGGTTTCTAGCACAGATACGCAGTATTTT,NA,TRBJ2-3,TRBD2,TRBV28
CASRAGGTKTDTQYF,TGTGCCAGTAGAGCGGGGGGGACTAAGACAGATACGCAGTATTTT,NA,TRBJ2-3,TRBD2,TRBV19
CASSPYMTDLYGYTF,TGTGCCAGCAGTCCGTATATGACAGACCTCTATGGCTACACCTTC,few,TRBJ1-2,NA,TRBV28
CASNGGLRNYGYTF,TGCGCCAGCAACGGGGGACTTCGGAACTATGGCTACACCTTC,NA,TRBJ1-2,NA,TRBV5-1
CASSPTEGTDTQYF,TGTGCCAGCAGCCCTACGGAGGGGACAGATACGCAGTATTTT,few,TRBJ2-3,NA,TRBV11-2
CATDRRGVNNEQFF,TGTGCCACCGATCGGCGGGGGGTAAACAATGAGCAGTTCTTC,few,TRBJ2-1,TRBD2,TRBV2
CASSLNGLSGNTIYF,TGTGCCAGCAGCTTAAACGGACTATCTGGAAACACCATATATTTT,NA,TRBJ1-3,NA,TRBV7-2
CSAQLNSYEQYF,TGCAGCGCGCAATTAAACTCCTACGAGCAGTACTTC,few,TRBJ2-7,NA,TRBV29-1
CASSLASGFYNEQFF,TGTGCCAGCAGTTTAGCTAGCGGGTTTTACAATGAGCAGTTCTTC,few,TRBJ2-1,TRBD2,TRBV12-3/TRBV12-4
CASSQENYEQYF,TGTGCCAGCAGCCAAGAAAACTACGAGCAGTACTTC,NA,TRBJ2-7,NA,TRBV3-1
CASSHTEDRTGSPLHF,TGCGCCAGCAGCCATACCGAGGACAGGACGGGTTCACCCCTCCACTTT,NA,TRBJ1-6,TRBD1,TRBV4-1
CASKDGSYEQYF,TGTGCCAGCAAGGACGGTTCCTACGAGCAGTACTTC,few,TRBJ2-7,NA,TRBV6-6
CASSQDFAAAETQYF,TGTGCCAGCAGCCAAGATTTCGCAGCAGCGGAGACCCAGTACTTC,NA,TRBJ2-5,NA,TRBV3-1
CASSDGLESEKLFF,TGTGCCAGCAGTGATGGCCTCGAGAGTGAAAAACTGTTTTTT,NA,TRBJ1-4,NA,TRBV2
CSARPRGDYEQYF,TGCAGTGCTAGACCCAGGGGGGATTACGAGCAGTACTTC,few,TRBJ2-7,NA,TRBV20-1
CASSFSGKDTQYF,TGTGCCAGCAGTTTTAGCGGGAAGGATACGCAGTATTTT,few,TRBJ2-3,TRBD2,TRBV6-5
CASSTVFYEQYF,TGTGCCAGCAGTACCGTATTCTACGAGCAGTACTTC,few,TRBJ2-7,NA,TRBV6-6
CASSSSRGSDYEQYF,TGTGCCAGCAGCTCGTCGAGAGGTTCGGACTACGAGCAGTACTTC,many,TRBJ2-7,NA,TRBV7-6
CSVEALGASNTEAFF,TGCAGCGTTGAAGCCTTAGGGGCTTCGAACACTGAAGCTTTCTTT,NA,TRBJ1-1,NA,TRBV29-1
CASSQDTAGGGDTGELFF,TGTGCCAGCAGCCAAGATACTGCGGGAGGCGGGGACACCGGGGAGCTGTTTTTT,NA,TRBJ2-2,TRBD2,TRBV3-1
CSARSGRGIYGYTF,TGCAGTGCTAGGTCGGGAAGGGGAATCTATGGCTACACCTTC,NA,TRBJ1-2,NA,TRBV20-1
CASSWGGGSGPNNEQFF,TGTGCCAGCAGTTGGGGGGGGGGTAGCGGCCCAAACAATGAGCAGTTCTTC,few,TRBJ2-1,TRBD2,TRBV27
CASSYERKETQYF,TGTGCCAGCAGCTATGAAAGGAAAGAGACCCAGTACTTC,few,TRBJ2-5,NA,TRBV11-2
CSASLAGFSGELFF,TGCAGTGCCAGTCTAGCGGGGTTCTCCGGGGAGCTGTTTTTT,NA,TRBJ2-2,TRBD2,TRBV20-1
CAGRPSGDNYGYTF,TGTGCGGGCCGGCCTTCCGGGGATAACTATGGCTACACCTTC,NA,TRBJ1-2,NA,TRBV12-3/TRBV12-4
CASSSGGGSWNEQFF,TGTGCCAGCAGCTCAGGGGGGGGGTCGTGGAATGAGCAGTTCTTC,few,TRBJ2-1,NA,TRBV28
CAMTEYSGGPTSGETQYF,TGTGCCATGACCGAATATAGCGGGGGACCTACCAGCGGAGAGACCCAGTACTTC,NA,TRBJ2-5,TRBD2,TRBV7-9
CASSSRGVDTGELFF,TGTGCCAGCAGTTCGCGGGGGGTCGACACCGGGGAGCTGTTTTTT,NA,TRBJ2-2,TRBD2,TRBV2
CSARDPWGLETQYF,TGCAGTGCTAGAGATCCATGGGGGCTAGAGACCCAGTACTTC,NA,TRBJ2-5,NA,TRBV20-1
CASSLASGSKDEQFF,TGTGCCAGCAGTTTAGCTAGCGGGAGTAAGGATGAGCAGTTCTTC,NA,TRBJ2-1,TRBD2,TRBV13
CASSYSTGGETQYF,TGTGCCAGCAGTTACTCGACGGGAGGGGAGACCCAGTACTTC,NA,TRBJ2-5,TRBD2,TRBV6-5
CASSGSVGSYGYTF,TGTGCCAGCAGTGGCTCGGTGGGGTCCTATGGCTACACCTTC,NA,TRBJ1-2,NA,TRBV6-2/TRBV6-3
CAGSTGLNSEAFF,TGTGCCGGATCGACAGGTTTGAACTCTGAAGCTTTCTTT,NA,TRBJ1-1,NA,TRBV3-1
CATSDGHQETQYF,TGTGCCACCAGTGATGGACACCAAGAGACCCAGTACTTC,few,TRBJ2-5,NA,TRBV24-1
CASSPPLGGYGYTF,TGTGCCAGCTCACCACCCCTAGGGGGCTATGGCTACACCTTC,NA,TRBJ1-2,NA,TRBV18
CASSPSLGTHLEQYF,TGTGCCAGCTCACCAAGTTTGGGTACTCACCTCGAGCAGTACTTC,NA,TRBJ2-7,NA,TRBV18
CASSFSGGNEQFF,TGTGCCAGCAGTTTTAGCGGTGGCAATGAGCAGTTCTTC,NA,TRBJ2-1,NA,TRBV27
CSVIKGVGEQYF,TGCAGCGTTATTAAGGGTGTCGGCGAGCAGTACTTC,few,TRBJ2-7,NA,TRBV29-1
CASSQVQTEQYF,TGTGCCAGCAGCCAGGTCCAGACCGAGCAGTACTTC,NA,TRBJ2-7,NA,TRBV3-1
CASSRQGSSTDTQYF,TGTGCCAGCAGTCGACAGGGATCTAGCACAGATACGCAGTATTTT,many,TRBJ2-3,TRBD1,TRBV12-3/TRBV12-4
CASSLVGLANTQYF,TGTGCCAGCAGCTTAGTCGGACTCGCTAATACGCAGTATTTT,many,TRBJ2-3,NA,TRBV7-2
CSVGSNGDTQYF,TGCAGCGTTGGATCTAACGGCGATACGCAGTATTTT,NA,TRBJ2-3,NA,TRBV29-1
CASRPAGVVYNEQFF,TGTGCCAGCAGACCAGCGGGAGTAGTATACAATGAGCAGTTCTTC,few,TRBJ2-1,TRBD2,TRBV27
CASRTPGYEQYF,TGTGCCAGCAGGACCCCAGGGTACGAGCAGTACTTC,NA,TRBJ2-7,NA,TRBV28
CASSYDMDGRGEKLFF,TGTGCCAGCAGTTACGATATGGACGGGCGAGGGGAAAAACTGTTTTTT,NA,TRBJ1-4,NA,TRBV6-5
CAKAGKAQYF,TGTGCCAAAGCGGGGAAGGCGCAGTATTTT,NA,TRBJ2-3,TRBD2,TRBV2